One and the same sample provided the 19 T cell receptor beta chains below, sequenced in a study of response to subunit inactivated influenza vaccine. TCRdb re-analysed the RT-PCR reads in MiXCR, keeping a single row per CDR3 protein. The repertoire holds about 520,000 distinct CDR3 sequences, with approximately 11% as singletons. The sequenced sample was PBMCs from blood, obtained roughly 45 days after vaccination. The origin of the receptors is a man aged 45-65 years who received an inactivated influenza vaccine.

The CDR3 DNA sequence: TGCGCCAGCAGCCAAAACCCCACGGACACTGAAGCTTTCTTT. It is translated as CASSQNPTDTEAFF. The rearrangement links TRBV5-1 to TRBJ1-1, with no clear D. The CDR3 extends over 14 amino acids. With 4 bases removed from V and 3 bases from J, the gap between germline ends came to 13 bases. Germline CDR1 reads SGHRS; CDR2 reads YFSETQ.

The rearrangement uses TRBV6-1 and TRBJ1-6; 7 bases fit TRBD1. The CDR3 length is 15 residues. CDR1 MNHNS and CDR2 SASEGT come from the germline V gene. The ends lost 6 bases at V and 8 bases at J; junction bases unmatched: 10. For the CDR3, the DNA is TGTGCCAGCAGGGGTGCGGGACAGACTTATTCACCCCTCCACTTT. Translating it yields CASRGAGQTYSPLHF.

The chain carries TRBV6-2 or TRBV6-3 and TRBJ2-7, with 7 bases lining up with TRBD1. The trim removed 8 bases at V and 2 bases at J, leaving 9 bases unmatched. Germline V gene data show CDR1 as MNHEY and CDR2 as SVGEGT. CDR3 length: 14 amino acids. For the CDR3, the DNA is TGTGCCAGCGAAGGGGCGGACAGGCCCTACGAGCAGTACTTC. It yields the protein CASEGADRPYEQYF.

The gene calls are TRBV6-5 and TRBJ2-7; no reliable D call. The CDR3 is 14 residues long. From germline, CDR1 is MNHEY and CDR2 SVGAGI. The germline V and J ends were trimmed by 0 bases and 0 bases, with 6 bases remaining between them. The CDR3 DNA reads as TGTGCCAGCAGTTACTCGGCAGCCTCCTACGAGCAGTACTTC. It translates to CASSYSAASYEQYF.

This chain uses TRBV7-9 with TRBJ1-1; 8 bases map to TRBD1. This CDR3 contains 15 residues. The J segment lost 6 bases and the V segment lost 4 bases, leaving 10 bases of the junction unmatched. Germline-derived CDR1 and CDR2 are SEHNR and FQNEAQ (reference sequence). DNA for the CDR3: TGTGCCAGCAGCTCTACAGGGGGAGTTTACGCTGAAGCTTTCTTT. Protein: CASSSTGGVYAEAFF.

This clonotype was recorded at least ten times. This chain joins TRBV10-3 and TRBJ2-1; D not resolved. This CDR3 comprises 14 residues. The ends were cut back, 4 bases at V and 15 bases at J, with 22 bases in the middle. Germline values: CDR1 ENHRY, CDR2 SYGVKD. This CDR3 reads CAISASLTESPPFF. DNA for the CDR3: TGTGCCATCAGTGCCTCCCTTACAGAATCCCCCCCGTTCTTC.

This clonotype was seen a few times. The chain uses TRBV3-1 and TRBJ2-5, with no clear D. The CDR3 length is 16 residues. CDR1 and CDR2 from the germline V gene are LGHDT and YNNKEL (reference sequence). Trimming pared 4 bases from V and 5 bases from J, leaving 20 bases between. CDR3 in amino acids: CASSPPGGVLGETQYF. The CDR3, as DNA: TGTGCCAGCAGCCCCCCCGGTGGCGTGCTGGGGGAGACCCAGTACTTC.

This clonotype has only a few counts. The chain recombines TRBV20-1 with TRBJ2-7, with a possible D match to TRBD2 (5 bases). The CDR3 has 15 amino acids. Germline V lookup: CDR1 DFQATT, CDR2 SNEGSKA (reference sequence). V dropped 2 bases and J dropped 2 bases, with 16 bases sitting between them. CDR3 in DNA: TGCAGTGCTAGATCCGTTCGGACTGGGGCCTACGAGCAGTACTTC. This translates into CSARSVRTGAYEQYF.

This clonotype turned up a few times. The gene calls are TRBV29-1 and TRBJ1-1; D call uncertain. The CDR3 totals 12 residues. Trimming left V 4 bases short and J 1 base short, with 7 bases between. Germline-derived CDR1 and CDR2 are SQVTM and ANQGSEA. CDR3 in DNA: TGCAGCGTTGGCCCTACGAACACTGAAGCTTTCTTT. Amino acids: CSVGPTNTEAFF.

The rearrangement joins TRBV12-3 or TRBV12-4 to TRBJ1-2, with unresolved D. CDR3 length equals 12 residues. Trimming left V 8 bases short and J 7 bases short, with 14 bases between. The CDR3 is CASATNLLGYTF. In nucleotides, the CDR3 is TGTGCCAGCGCGACGAATTTACTTGGCTACACCTTC.

This clonotype was observed a few times. The chain carries TRBV24-1 and TRBJ1-2; D may be TRBD1 (5 bases). Germline CDR1 and CDR2: KGHDR and SFDVKD. This CDR3 is built from 14 residues. V lost 4 bases and J 3 bases, leaving 11 bases between the germline ends. Here the CDR3 reads CATSDPGRDYGYTF. The CDR3 DNA reads TGTGCCACCAGTGACCCGGGACGGGACTATGGCTACACCTTC.

The rearrangement uses TRBV20-1 and TRBJ2-3; 9 positions match TRBD2. This CDR3 region has 16 residues. The germline V gene has CDR1 DFQATT and CDR2 SNEGSKA (reference sequence). V was pared by 6 bases and J by 3 bases, with 13 bases of the junction left unmatched. CDR3 region: CSAEYSGRVWTDTQYF. CDR3 DNA sequence: TGCAGTGCAGAATATAGCGGGAGAGTCTGGACAGATACGCAGTATTTT.

This clonotype has ten or more counts. This chain joins TRBV12-3 or TRBV12-4 and TRBJ2-2; D not resolved. The CDR3 runs to 14 residues. Trimming removed 3 bases from V and 7 bases from J, with 12 bases in between. CDR3: CASSLVRFNGELFF. CDR3 DNA: TGTGCCAGCAGTTTGGTCAGGTTTAACGGGGAGCTGTTTTTT.

This clonotype occurred many times. The gene calls are TRBV29-1 and TRBJ2-7; TRBD1 agrees at 7 bases. CDR3 length equals 12 residues. In germline, CDR1 is SQVTM, CDR2 ANQGSEA. V was clipped by 4 bases and J by 4 bases; unmatched bases: 4. Here the CDR3 reads CSVAQGKYEQYF. The CDR3 DNA is TGCAGCGTTGCACAGGGGAAGTACGAGCAGTACTTC.

This clonotype was seen repeatedly, ten times or more. The rearrangement joins TRBV5-1 to TRBJ2-1; 11 bases fit TRBD2. V was pared by 0 bases and J by 5 bases, with 1 base of the junction left unmatched. Germline-derived CDR1 and CDR2 are SGHRS and YFSETQ. The CDR3 length is 15 residues. The CDR3, as DNA: TGCGCCAGCAGCTTGGAACTAGCGGGAGACAATGAGCAGTTCTTC. Protein product: CASSLELAGDNEQFF.

The V and J genes are TRBV24-1 and TRBJ2-7, with 8 bases that match TRBD1. Per the germline V gene, CDR1 is KGHDR and CDR2 is SFDVKD. Losses at the gene ends were 3 bases for V and 5 bases for J; bases not matched to a gene: 5. The CDR3 contains 14 residues. The CDR3 loop reads CATSDADRVDEQYF. In nucleotides, the CDR3 is TGTGCCACCAGTGATGCGGACAGGGTTGACGAGCAGTACTTC.

This clonotype was observed at least ten times. J is TRBJ2-5 and V is TRBV7-8, with 8 positions matching TRBD2. Germline V lookup: CDR1 SGHVS, CDR2 FQNEAQ. V shed 1 base, J shed 4 bases, and the junction held 8 bases outside the gene matches. This CDR3 region has 16 residues. CDR3 sequence (DNA): TGTGCCAGCAGCTTAGTCAGTAGCGGGGTGGGAGAGACCCAGTACTTC. This encodes CASSLVSSGVGETQYF.

This clonotype came up a few times. The CDR3: CASSRRGDFDTQYF. The DNA for the CDR3 is TGCGCCAGCAGCCGCCGCGGGGATTTTGATACGCAGTATTTT. V is TRBV5-1 and J is TRBJ2-3, with D possibly TRBD2 on 6 matching bases. CDR1 SGHRS and CDR2 YFSETQ come from the germline V gene. CDR3 length equals 14 residues. V lost 4 bases to trimming and J lost 6 bases, with 15 bases between them.

This clonotype has only a few counts. The chain has TRBV20-1 and TRBJ2-1; the D gene could be TRBD1 or TRBD2 (5 bases each). This CDR3 has 14 residues. Deletions cut 1 base from V and 4 bases from J, with 11 bases between. Germline assignment: CDR1 DFQATT and CDR2 SNEGSKA (reference sequence). CDR3 protein: CSARALGEYNEQFF. DNA of the CDR3: TGCAGTGCTAGAGCGTTGGGGGAGTACAATGAGCAGTTCTTC.